This passage covers 4 T cell receptor beta chains from one sample sequenced in a study of shared clonotypes between healthy human individuals. Clones were sequenced by immunoSEQ multiplex PCR, and TCRdb holds only the in-frame ones, with some missing. Here the sample spans some 2,400,000 clones, 95% being singletons. The specimen was naive CD4+ T cells sorted from blood. Subset described: CD45RA+ positively selected. The receptors were gathered from a man younger than 35 in good health.

The chain uses TRBV10-1 and TRBJ2-2; 7 positions agree with TRBD1. The germline gives CDR1 WNHNN, CDR2 SYGVQD (reference sequence). The CDR3 has 15 amino acids. The V and J ends lost 3 bases and 7 bases, in that order; junction bases with no gene match: 8. The CDR3 is CASSESTGRGGELFF. In DNA form, the CDR3 reads TGCGCCAGCAGTGAATCGACAGGGCGAGGCGGGGAGCTGTTTTTT.

The chain links TRBV5-4 to TRBJ2-7; 9 bases match TRBD1. Germline-derived CDR1 and CDR2 are SGHNT and YYREEE (reference sequence). The CDR3 has 14 residues. Trimming cost V 4 bases and J 2 bases; bases outside gene matches: 4. The CDR3 loop is CASSVGQGTYEQYF. DNA for the CDR3: TGTGCCAGCAGCGTCGGACAGGGGACCTACGAGCAGTACTTC.

V and J are TRBV29-1 and TRBJ2-5; D is unresolved. The germline gives CDR1 SQVTM, CDR2 ANQGSEA. Deletions cut 5 bases from V and 2 bases from J, with 9 bases between. This CDR3 spans 12 amino acids. The CDR3 spells CSVITVQETQYF. For the CDR3, the DNA is TGCAGCGTTATCACAGTTCAAGAGACCCAGTACTTC.

The chain couples TRBV10-2 to TRBJ2-1, with 10 bases identical to TRBD2. Germline CDR1 and CDR2: WSHSY and SAAADI. V shed 10 bases, J shed 11 bases, and the junction held 11 bases outside the gene matches. There are 13 residues in the CDR3. CDR3 DNA sequence: TGCGCCACCGGAGGACTAGCGGACTCGAAGCAGTTCTTC. Protein sequence: CATGGLADSKQFF.